This T cell receptor beta chain originates from a study of long-term antiretroviral therapy in people with HIV. The run of the v3.0 immunoSEQ assay was at survey level. Repertoires were generated with immunoSEQ multiplex PCR, while TCRdb's copy carries only in-frame clones and drops some. The data show 30,000 or so clones, with under 85% seen just once and around 8.3% held by the top ten. Of note for this clone: Its antigen is unknown.

This CDR3 has 16 amino acids. The V and J ends lost 0 bases and 7 bases, in that order; junction bases with no gene match: 6. Germline CDR1 reads SEHNR; CDR2 reads FQNEAQ (reference sequence). General study points: Clonal expansions arising prior to ART prevailed in the repertoire at every time point.

The material was unsorted PBMCs, obtained 3 years after starting antiretroviral therapy. The TCR was taken from a man aged 40-49 years with HIV. The chain is built from TRBV7-9 and TRBJ2-2; 9 bases are a match to TRBD2. Here the CDR3 reads CASSLAEAGGFGELFF. CDR3 bases: TGTGCCAGCAGCTTAGCGGAAGCGGGAGGATTCGGGGAGCTGTTTTTT.